These 30 T cell receptor beta chains were all obtained from the same sample, sequenced in a study of blood T cells in healthy people across ages. The authors ran a second PCR of roughly 7 to 11 cycles using a sample-barcoded 5' primer and a J-beta primer mix. TCRdb recomputed calls from the 5' RACE reads with MiXCR, one row per CDR3 protein. The table shows 1.5 million to 2 million distinct CDR3 sequences, with 40% to 55% occurring only once. Sequenced: blood. Receptors originate from a middle-aged woman in good health.

The chain is built from TRBV15 and TRBJ2-7; D possibly corresponds to TRBD2 (5 bases). V gave up 5 bases and J gave up 6 bases, with 8 bases separating them. CDR3 length: 11 amino acids. Germline CDR1 LNHNV, CDR2 YYDKDF (reference sequence). The CDR3 DNA is TGTGCCACCAGCGAGGGTGGCGAGCAGTACTTC. Translated, it gives CATSEGGEQYF. The full variable domain, its missing parts supplied by reference TRBV15 and TRBJ2-7, is DAMVIQNPRYQVTQFGKPVTLSCSQTLNHNVMYWYQQKSSQAPKLLFHYYDKDFNNEADTPDNFQSRRPNTSFCFLDIRSPGLGDTAMYLCATSEGGEQYFGPGTRLTVT.

The chain recombines TRBV7-9 with TRBJ2-4; 14 nucleotides line up with TRBD2. The J call may be mistaken, given a closer DNA end match to TRBJ2-5. CDR1 and CDR2 (germline): SEHNR, FQNEAQ (reference sequence). This CDR3 is built from 18 residues. DNA for the CDR3: TGTGCCAGCAGCTTAATGGGACTAGCGGGGGAAAGGGGAGAGACCCAGTACTTC. This sequence encodes CASSLMGLAGERGETQYF.

This chain joins TRBV12-3 or TRBV12-4 and TRBJ2-5, with 11 nucleotides matching TRBD1. CDR3 size: 17 residues. Trimming at V came to 0 bases and at J to 5 bases, leaving 8 bases not matched to a gene. CDR3 sequence: CASSLAGTGGSGETQYF. For the CDR3, the DNA is TGTGCCAGCAGTTTAGCCGGGACAGGGGGAAGCGGCGAGACCCAGTACTTC.

The V gene is TRBV29-1, the J gene TRBJ1-3, with TRBD1 as a possible D gene (5 bases). CDR3 length equals 12 residues. Looked up from germline, CDR1 is SQVTM and CDR2 is ANQGSEA. V lost 2 bases to trimming and J lost 3 bases, with 5 bases between them. CDR3 residues: CSVETGGNTIYF. In DNA form, the CDR3 reads TGCAGCGTTGAAACAGGTGGAAACACCATATATTTT.

This chain links TRBV7-2 with TRBJ2-1; D unresolved. Per germline, CDR1 SGHTA and CDR2 FQGNSA. The CDR3 has 13 amino acids. V shed 6 bases and J shed 5 bases, with 11 bases lying between them. The CDR3 region is CASSSFLNNEQFF. CDR3 sequence (DNA): TGTGCCAGCAGTTCCTTCCTAAACAATGAGCAGTTCTTC.

This chain links TRBV4-3 with TRBJ1-4; tentatively, D is TRBD1 (6 bases). The CDR3 is made up of 16 amino acids. From germline, CDR1 is LGHNA and CDR2 YSLEER. Trimming took 1 base from V and 10 from J, leaving 19 bases between them. CDR3 DNA: TGCGCCAGCAGCCAAGTTGGCTCACAGGGACGAGGAAAACTGTTTTTT. It specifies CASSQVGSQGRGKLFF.

The rearrangement links TRBV6-5 to TRBJ1-2; D might be TRBD1 (6 bases). The germline V gene encodes CDR1 MNHEY and CDR2 SVGAGI. The CDR3 length is 15 residues. Trimming left V 2 bases short and J 7 bases short, with 17 bases between. The CDR3 DNA reads TGTGCCAGCAGTTACGACGACAGGTTGTATTCTGGCTACACCTTC. Translating gives CASSYDDRLYSGYTF.

This sequence joins TRBV27 and TRBJ2-5; 9 nucleotides align to TRBD2. The CDR3 length is 15 residues. CDR1 is MNHEY, CDR2 SMNVEV, per germline (reference sequence). The V segment lost 4 bases and the J segment 11 bases; nucleotides outside the gene matches: 14. The DNA for the CDR3 is TGTGCCAGCAGTTCCCCTCCTAGCGGGGTTGGCAAGCAGTACTTC. Residues: CASSSPPSGVGKQYF.

The chain recombines TRBV18 with TRBJ1-1, with TRBD1 matching 7 bases. The junction had 5 bases not matched to a gene; V was cut back by 1 base and J by 0 bases. From germline, CDR1 is KGHSH and CDR2 LQKENI. The CDR3 extends over 16 amino acids. CDR3 region: CASSPLVGGMNTEAFF. CDR3 DNA: TGTGCCAGCTCACCACTGGTAGGGGGCATGAACACTGAAGCTTTCTTT.

This chain links TRBV6-5 with TRBJ2-5; D is ambiguous. Deletions cut 8 bases from V and 1 base from J, with 11 bases between. CDR3 length: 13 amino acids. Per germline, CDR1 MNHEY and CDR2 SVGAGI. CDR3 sequence (DNA): TGTGCCAGCCAGGCGTGGGTCCAAGAGACCCAGTACTTC. This sequence encodes CASQAWVQETQYF.

The chain links TRBV20-1 to TRBJ2-7; TRBD2 matches at 9 bases. The J call may be faulty, since TRBJ2-5 better matches the DNA end. CDR1 and CDR2 from the germline V gene are DFQATT and SNEGSKA (reference sequence). This CDR3 comprises 16 residues. CDR3 DNA: TGCAGTGCCAGGGGGTCCCTAGCGGGGTCGGAGGAGACCCAGTACTTC. As protein: CSARGSLAGSEETQYF.

In this sample, this clonotype turned up a few times. The J gene is TRBJ2-1, the V gene TRBV20-1; 12 nucleotides line up with TRBD2. Germline assignment: CDR1 DFQATT and CDR2 SNEGSKA (reference sequence). CDR3 length: 16 residues. V was clipped by 5 bases and J by 0 bases; unmatched bases: 5. The CDR3 DNA is TGCAGTGCTTGGACTAGCGGGGCCAGCTCCTACAATGAGCAGTTCTTC. Translation gives CSAWTSGASSYNEQFF.

This chain uses TRBV28 with TRBJ2-1; D possibly corresponds to TRBD2 (6 bases). The CDR3 loop spans 14 amino acids. V was trimmed by 7 bases and J by 0 bases, leaving 10 bases between them. Germline CDR1 MDHEN, CDR2 SYDVKM. The CDR3 spells CASNRGSSYNEQFF. The DNA for the CDR3 is TGTGCCAGCAATCGGGGGAGCTCCTACAATGAGCAGTTCTTC.

This clonotype came up a few times. J is TRBJ2-4 and V is TRBV28, with D unclear. With 4 bases removed from V and 0 bases from J, the gap between germline ends came to 13 bases. The germline gives CDR1 MDHEN, CDR2 SYDVKM. This CDR3 has 16 residues. The CDR3 loop is CASSSLTVVAKNIQYF. The CDR3 DNA is TGTGCCAGCAGTTCTCTGACCGTGGTAGCCAAAAACATTCAGTACTTC. The complete variable domain, with remaining parts taken from reference TRBV28 and TRBJ2-4, reads DVKVTQSSRYLVKRTGEKVFLECVQDMDHENMFWYRQDPGLGLRLIYFSYDVKMKEKGDIPEGYSVSREKKERFSLILESASTNQTSMYLCASSSLTVVAKNIQYFGAGTRLSVL.

This clonotype was seen at least ten times. The V and J genes are TRBV28 and TRBJ2-6; the D gene could be TRBD1 or TRBD2 (5 bases each). The V end was cut by 2 bases, the J end by 2 bases, with 7 bases between. CDR1 and CDR2 from the germline V gene are MDHEN and SYDVKM. CDR3 length: 15 residues. For the CDR3, the DNA is TGTGCCAGCAGTTTAGGGGGAGCTGGGGCCAACGTCCTGACTTTC. Its translation: CASSLGGAGANVLTF.

This clonotype was detected only a few times. The gene calls are TRBV2 and TRBJ1-1, with a possible D match to TRBD1 (5 bases). V gave up 5 bases and J gave up 1 base, with 11 bases separating them. The CDR3 has 14 residues. CDR1 and CDR2 (germline): SNHLY, FYNNEI. The CDR3, as DNA: TGTGCCAGCAGTCGTTGGGGCGAGAACACTGAAGCTTTCTTT. It yields the protein CASSRWGENTEAFF.

The J gene is TRBJ1-6, the V gene TRBV6-6, with a weak D call TRBD1 (5 bases). The CDR3 is 16 residues long. Trimming took off 2 bases at V and 9 bases at J, with 17 bases between the two ends. Germline CDR1 and CDR2: MNHNY and SVGAGI (reference sequence). This CDR3 is CASSYGGEGLASPLHF. DNA of the CDR3: TGTGCCAGCAGTTACGGGGGGGAGGGATTGGCTTCACCCCTCCACTTT.

V is TRBV28 and J is TRBJ2-1, with 9 bases fitting TRBD2. The CDR3 has 17 amino acids. Germline-derived CDR1 and CDR2 are MDHEN and SYDVKM. V shed 1 base and J 4 bases; nucleotides not matched to a gene: 8. The CDR3 nucleotides are TGTGCCAGCAGTTTATTAGTAAGCGGGGGGAGGTACAATGAGCAGTTCTTC. It is translated as CASSLLVSGGRYNEQFF.

V usage is TRBV14 and J usage is TRBJ1-2, with D tentatively TRBD1 (5 bases). Deletions cut 2 bases from V and 4 bases from J, with 11 bases between. Germline V gene lookup returns CDR1 SGHDN and CDR2 FVKESK. There are 14 residues in the CDR3. CDR3 sequence (DNA): TGTGCCAGCAGCCAATTCGGGACTCTCTATGGCTACACCTTC. Protein: CASSQFGTLYGYTF.

The chain has TRBV27 and TRBJ1-2; 7 bases are a match to TRBD1. V shed 5 bases, J shed 3 bases, and the junction held 6 bases outside the gene matches. This CDR3 comprises 14 residues. CDR1 is MNHEY and CDR2 is SMNVEV in the germline V gene (reference sequence). CDR3 protein: CASSPGQQYYGYTF. The CDR3 DNA reads TGTGCCAGCAGTCCGGGACAGCAATACTATGGCTACACCTTC.

The rearrangement uses TRBV5-5 and TRBJ1-2, with a possible D match to TRBD1 (5 bases). V was shortened by 1 base and J by 0 bases, with 10 bases between the two germline ends. Germline V gives CDR1 SGHKS, CDR2 YYEKEE (reference sequence). The CDR3 has 15 residues. The CDR3 sequence: CASSLLGRANYGYTF. CDR3 coding DNA: TGTGCCAGCAGCTTGCTGGGGCGAGCTAACTATGGCTACACCTTC.

This chain links TRBV27 with TRBJ2-5; weak D call: TRBD1 (6 bases). CDR1 and CDR2 (germline): MNHEY, SMNVEV (reference sequence). This CDR3 has 13 residues. V was shortened by 6 bases and J by 11 bases, with 19 bases between the two germline ends. CDR3 sequence (DNA): TGTGCCAGCAGCGTAAAGACAGGTTCTAAGCAGTACTTC. It translates to CASSVKTGSKQYF.

The CDR3 DNA reads as TGTGCCAGCAGCTTACAGACGGCCAGGTTGAACACTGAAGCTTTCTTT. It specifies CASSLQTARLNTEAFF. This chain uses TRBV7-2 with TRBJ1-1, with D unclear. V lost 2 bases and J 0 bases, leaving 13 bases between the germline ends. Per the germline V gene, CDR1 is SGHTA and CDR2 is FQGNSA. The CDR3 consists of 16 residues.

This clonotype has only a few counts. The gene calls are TRBV10-3 and TRBJ2-3, with 7 bases matching TRBD1. Trimming took 8 bases from V and 5 from J; bases not matched to a gene: 4. This CDR3 contains 12 residues. Germline V gives CDR1 ENHRY, CDR2 SYGVKD. CDR3 DNA sequence: TGTGCCATCGGGGACAGAGAAGATACGCAGTATTTT. Translation: CAIGDREDTQYF.

CDR3 bases: TGCGCCAGCAGCTCGTCTCAGGGGTCGGATACGCAGTATTTT. It codes for CASSSSQGSDTQYF. The chain couples TRBV5-1 to TRBJ2-3; D might be TRBD1 (6 bases). The V end was cut by 3 bases, the J end by 6 bases, with 14 bases between. This CDR3 has 14 residues. Germline values: CDR1 SGHRS, CDR2 YFSETQ.

This clonotype appeared a single time. The chain combines TRBV6-6 with TRBJ1-4; 7 bases are a match to TRBD1. This CDR3 is 14 amino acids long. The J segment lost 8 bases and the V segment lost 7 bases, leaving 10 bases of the junction unmatched. The germline gives CDR1 MNHNY, CDR2 SVGAGI (reference sequence). This CDR3 reads CASNPTGLQEKLFF. The CDR3 nucleotides are TGTGCCAGCAACCCGACAGGGCTGCAGGAAAAACTGTTTTTT.

The J gene is TRBJ1-2, the V gene TRBV2; D perhaps matches TRBD1 (5 bases). The CDR3 has 14 residues. CDR1 is SNHLY and CDR2 is FYNNEI in the germline V gene. Trimming took 6 bases from V and 0 from J, leaving 11 bases between them. Written as DNA, the CDR3 is TGTGCCAGCAGGCCCGACAGTTCTAACTATGGCTACACCTTC. The encoded protein is CASRPDSSNYGYTF.

V is TRBV27 and J is TRBJ2-7, with D perhaps TRBD2 (5 bases). With 3 bases removed from V and 5 bases from J, the gap between germline ends came to 8 bases. The CDR3 extends over 12 amino acids. Germline CDR1 reads MNHEY; CDR2 reads SMNVEV (reference sequence). The CDR3 DNA reads TGTGCCAGCAGTTTTCTCGGGAACGAGCAGTACTTC. Encoded protein: CASSFLGNEQYF.

The rearrangement links TRBV11-2 to TRBJ2-1; 16 bases map to TRBD2. The CDR3 covers 17 residues. The germline gives CDR1 SGHAT, CDR2 FQNNGV. The ends lost 5 bases at V and 7 bases at J; junction bases unmatched: 8. The CDR3 reads CASSRGTSGGAGNEQFF. The CDR3 coding sequence is TGTGCCAGCAGCCGCGGGACTAGCGGGGGGGCGGGAAATGAGCAGTTCTTC. Based on the CDR3 plus reference TRBV11-2 and TRBJ2-1, the full variable domain is EAGVAQSPRYKIIEKRQSVAFWCNPISGHATLYWYQQILGQGPKLLIQFQNNGVVDDSQLPKDRFSAERLKGVDSTLKIQPAKLEDSAVYLCASSRGTSGGAGNEQFFGPGTRLTVL.

This clonotype was observed a few times. The chain carries TRBV13 and TRBJ1-2, with D perhaps TRBD1 (6 bases). CDR1 and CDR2 from the germline V gene are PRHDT and FYEKMQ (reference sequence). Trimming removed 0 bases at V and 5 bases at J, with 10 bases between. The CDR3 covers 14 residues. CDR3 region: CASSLGNREYGYTF. CDR3 coding DNA: TGTGCCAGCAGCTTAGGCAACAGGGAATATGGCTACACCTTC.